This T cell receptor beta chain was captured in a study of T cells in Graves' hyperthyroidism and ophthalmopathy. Study in general: Upon initial diagnosis and before any treatment, peripheral blood was collected.

From RNA transcripts, TCR beta CDR3 regions were amplified. In the first-round RT-PCR of the TCR CDR3, the HTBI primer set was used. MiXCR, run by TCRdb on the multiplex PCR reads, gives a single entry per CDR3 protein. The profile shows fewer than 750,000 distinct CDR3 sequences, roughly 15% of them singletons. Points from the study as a whole: Blood held most thyroid clonotypes expanded above 0.001 frequency. It was a median around seven months before onset that the model predicted ophthalmopathy.

Reasons for excluding patients were uncontrolled infection, other autoimmune disease, pregnancy or lactation. On this clonotype: Its antigen remains unidentified.

The CDR3 has 15 amino acids. Germline V CDR1 and CDR2: LGHNA, YSLEER. The V and J ends lost 3 bases and 9 bases, in that order; junction bases with no gene match: 7. V is TRBV4-3 and J is TRBJ1-6, with TRBD1 identical over 8 bases. The clonotype comes from a woman aged 45-60 years with Graves' ophthalmopathy. The specimen was blood. DNA for the CDR3: TGCGCCAGCAGCCAGGACAGGGCACTTGGTTCACCCCTCCACTTT. The encoded protein is CASSQDRALGSPLHF.